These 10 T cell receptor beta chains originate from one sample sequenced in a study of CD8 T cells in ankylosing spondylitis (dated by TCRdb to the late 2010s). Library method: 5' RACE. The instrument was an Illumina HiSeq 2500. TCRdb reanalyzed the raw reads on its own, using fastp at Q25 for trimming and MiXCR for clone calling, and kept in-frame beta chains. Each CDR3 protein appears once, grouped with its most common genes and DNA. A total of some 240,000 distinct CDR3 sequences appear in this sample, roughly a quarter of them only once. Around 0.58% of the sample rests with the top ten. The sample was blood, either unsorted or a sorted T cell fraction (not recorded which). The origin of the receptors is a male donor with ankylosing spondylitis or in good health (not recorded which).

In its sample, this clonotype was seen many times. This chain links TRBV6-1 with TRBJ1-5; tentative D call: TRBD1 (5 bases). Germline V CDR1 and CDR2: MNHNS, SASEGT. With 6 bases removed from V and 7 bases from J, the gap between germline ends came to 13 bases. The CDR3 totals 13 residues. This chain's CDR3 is CASSRETRQPQHF. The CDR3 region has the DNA TGTGCCAGCAGCAGGGAGACTCGGCAGCCCCAGCATTTT.

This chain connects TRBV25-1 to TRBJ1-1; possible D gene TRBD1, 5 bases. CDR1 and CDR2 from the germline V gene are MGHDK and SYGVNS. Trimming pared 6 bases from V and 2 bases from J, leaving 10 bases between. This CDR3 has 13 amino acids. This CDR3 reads CASRRDGNTEAFF. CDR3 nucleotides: TGTGCCAGCAGGAGGGACGGAAACACTGAAGCTTTCTTT.

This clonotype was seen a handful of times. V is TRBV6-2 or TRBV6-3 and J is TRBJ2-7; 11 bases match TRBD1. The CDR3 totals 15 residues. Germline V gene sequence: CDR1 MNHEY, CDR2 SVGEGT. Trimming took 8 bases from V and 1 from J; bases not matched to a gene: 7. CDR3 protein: CASGPDRGLSYEQYF. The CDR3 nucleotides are TGTGCCAGCGGCCCGGACAGGGGGCTTTCCTACGAGCAGTACTTC.

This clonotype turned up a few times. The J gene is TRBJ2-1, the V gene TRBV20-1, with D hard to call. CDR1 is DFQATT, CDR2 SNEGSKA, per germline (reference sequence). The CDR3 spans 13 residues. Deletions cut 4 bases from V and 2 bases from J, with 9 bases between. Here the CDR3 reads CSANRGTYNEQFF. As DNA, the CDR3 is TGCAGTGCTAACCGTGGGACCTACAATGAGCAGTTCTTC.

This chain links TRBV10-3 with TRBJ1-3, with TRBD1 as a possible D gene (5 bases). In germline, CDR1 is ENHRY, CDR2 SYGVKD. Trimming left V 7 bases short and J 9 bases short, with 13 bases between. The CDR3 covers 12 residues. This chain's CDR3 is CAINGTTGTIYF. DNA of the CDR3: TGTGCCATCAACGGGACCACCGGCACCATATATTTT.

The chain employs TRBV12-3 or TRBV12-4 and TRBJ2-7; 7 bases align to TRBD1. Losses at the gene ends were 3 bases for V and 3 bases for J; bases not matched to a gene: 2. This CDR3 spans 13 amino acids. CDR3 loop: CASSFAGGYEQYF. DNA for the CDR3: TGTGCCAGCAGTTTTGCAGGGGGCTACGAGCAGTACTTC.

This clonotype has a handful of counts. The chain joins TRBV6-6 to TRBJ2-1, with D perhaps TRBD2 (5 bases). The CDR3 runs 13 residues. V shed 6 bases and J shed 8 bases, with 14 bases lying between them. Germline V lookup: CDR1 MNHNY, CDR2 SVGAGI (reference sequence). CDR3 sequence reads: CASSHAPRDEQFF. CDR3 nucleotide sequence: TGTGCCAGCAGCCATGCCCCGCGGGATGAGCAGTTCTTC.

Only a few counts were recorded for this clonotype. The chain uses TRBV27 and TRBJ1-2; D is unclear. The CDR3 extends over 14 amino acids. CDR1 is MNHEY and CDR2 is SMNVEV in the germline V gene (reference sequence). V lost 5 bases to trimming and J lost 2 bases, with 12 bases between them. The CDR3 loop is CASSTGLQNYGYTF. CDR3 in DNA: TGTGCCAGCAGTACGGGTTTGCAGAACTATGGCTACACCTTC.

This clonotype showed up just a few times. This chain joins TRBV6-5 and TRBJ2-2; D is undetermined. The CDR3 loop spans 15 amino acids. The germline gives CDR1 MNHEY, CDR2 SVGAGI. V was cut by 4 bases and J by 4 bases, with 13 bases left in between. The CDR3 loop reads CASSSSWESTGELFF. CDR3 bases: TGTGCCAGCAGTTCCTCCTGGGAAAGCACCGGGGAGCTGTTTTTT.

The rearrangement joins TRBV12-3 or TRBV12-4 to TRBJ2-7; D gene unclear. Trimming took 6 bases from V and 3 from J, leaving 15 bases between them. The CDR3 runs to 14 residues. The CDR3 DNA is TGTGCCAGCAGCCAAACAGAAAGGGACTACGAGCAGTACTTC. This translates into CASSQTERDYEQYF.